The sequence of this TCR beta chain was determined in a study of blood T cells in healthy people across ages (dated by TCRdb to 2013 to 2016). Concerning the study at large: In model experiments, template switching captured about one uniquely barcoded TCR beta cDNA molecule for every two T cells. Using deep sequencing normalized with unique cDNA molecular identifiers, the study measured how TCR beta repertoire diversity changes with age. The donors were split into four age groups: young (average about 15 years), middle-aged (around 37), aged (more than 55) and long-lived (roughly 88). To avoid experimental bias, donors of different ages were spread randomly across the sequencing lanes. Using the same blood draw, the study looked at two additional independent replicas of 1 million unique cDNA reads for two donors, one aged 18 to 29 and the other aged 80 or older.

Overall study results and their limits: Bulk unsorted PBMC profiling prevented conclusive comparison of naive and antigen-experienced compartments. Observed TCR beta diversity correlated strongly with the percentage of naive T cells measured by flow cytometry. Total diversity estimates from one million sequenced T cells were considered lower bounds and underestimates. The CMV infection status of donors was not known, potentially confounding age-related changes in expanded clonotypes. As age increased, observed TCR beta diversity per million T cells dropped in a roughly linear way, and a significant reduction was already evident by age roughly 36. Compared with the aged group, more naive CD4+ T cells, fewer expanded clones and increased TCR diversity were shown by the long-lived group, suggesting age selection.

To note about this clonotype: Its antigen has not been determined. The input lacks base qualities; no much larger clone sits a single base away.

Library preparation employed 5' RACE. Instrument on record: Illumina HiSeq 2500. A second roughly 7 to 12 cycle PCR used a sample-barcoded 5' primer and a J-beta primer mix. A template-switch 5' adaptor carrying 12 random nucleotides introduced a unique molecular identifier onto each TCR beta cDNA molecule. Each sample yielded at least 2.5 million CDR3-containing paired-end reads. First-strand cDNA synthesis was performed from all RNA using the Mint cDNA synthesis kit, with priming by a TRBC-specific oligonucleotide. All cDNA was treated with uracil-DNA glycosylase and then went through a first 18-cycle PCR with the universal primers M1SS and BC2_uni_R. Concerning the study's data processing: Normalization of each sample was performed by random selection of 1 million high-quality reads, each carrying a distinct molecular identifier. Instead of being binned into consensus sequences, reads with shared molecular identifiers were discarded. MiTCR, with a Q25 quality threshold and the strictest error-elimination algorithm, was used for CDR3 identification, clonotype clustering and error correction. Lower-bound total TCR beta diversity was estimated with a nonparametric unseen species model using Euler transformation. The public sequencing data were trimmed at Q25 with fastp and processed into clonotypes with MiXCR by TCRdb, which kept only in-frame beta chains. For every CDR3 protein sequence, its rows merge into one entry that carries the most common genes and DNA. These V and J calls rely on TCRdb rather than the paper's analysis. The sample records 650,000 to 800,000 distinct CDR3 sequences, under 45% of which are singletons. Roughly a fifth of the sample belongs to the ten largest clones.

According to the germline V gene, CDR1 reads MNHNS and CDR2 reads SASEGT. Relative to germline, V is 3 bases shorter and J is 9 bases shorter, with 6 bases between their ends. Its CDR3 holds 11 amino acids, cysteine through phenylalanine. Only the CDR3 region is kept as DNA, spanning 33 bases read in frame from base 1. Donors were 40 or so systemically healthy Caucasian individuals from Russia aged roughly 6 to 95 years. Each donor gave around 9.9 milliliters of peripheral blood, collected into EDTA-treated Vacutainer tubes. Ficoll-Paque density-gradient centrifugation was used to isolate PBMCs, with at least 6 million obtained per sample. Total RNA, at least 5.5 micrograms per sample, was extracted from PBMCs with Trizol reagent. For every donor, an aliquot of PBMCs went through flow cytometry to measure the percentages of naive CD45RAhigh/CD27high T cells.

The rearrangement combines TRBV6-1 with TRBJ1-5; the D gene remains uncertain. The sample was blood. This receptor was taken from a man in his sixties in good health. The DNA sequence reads TGTGCCAGCAGTGACTTGCTGCCCCAGCATTTT. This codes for CASSDLLPQHF.